These 6 T cell receptor beta chains were sequenced from one sample in a study of Graves' ophthalmopathy and Graves' hyperthyroidism. RNA transcripts provided the template for amplifying TCR beta CDR3 regions. The first round was an RT-PCR with HTBI primers, and the second round was a multiplex PCR. Each CDR3 protein gets one entry after TCRdb re-called the multiplex PCR reads with MiXCR. The sample contains approximately 380,000 distinct CDR3 sequences, roughly 20% of which appear only once. The sample consisted of peripheral blood. These receptors came from a woman aged 18-29 years with stable Graves' hyperthyroidism.

The chain has TRBV19 and TRBJ2-7; D remains unclear. The CDR3 contains 13 residues. V lost 4 bases, J lost 0 bases, and 7 bases lay in between. Germline values: CDR1 LNHDA, CDR2 SQIVND (reference sequence). The CDR3 DNA follows: TGTGCCAGTAGTAGGGTTCCCTCCTACGAGCAGTACTTC. As protein: CASSRVPSYEQYF.

In this sample, this clonotype turned up many times. This chain connects TRBV5-5 to TRBJ2-7; tentatively, D is TRBD1 or TRBD2 (5 bases each). V shed 4 bases and J shed 3 bases, with 14 bases lying between them. CDR3 length: 14 amino acids. Germline V gene lookup returns CDR1 SGHKS and CDR2 YYEKEE (reference sequence). The CDR3 here is CASSATGTDYEQYF. The DNA for the CDR3 is TGTGCCAGCAGCGCAACCGGGACGGACTACGAGCAGTACTTC. The full variable domain, rest sourced from reference TRBV5-5 and TRBJ2-7, is DAGVTQSPTHLIKTRGQQVTLRCSPISGHKSVSWYQQVLGQGPQFIFQYYEKEERGRGNFPDRFSARQFPNYSSELNVNALLLGDSALYLCASSATGTDYEQYFGPGTRLTVT.

Only one count was recorded for this clonotype. The rearrangement links TRBV4-2 to TRBJ2-3, with D uncertain. CDR1 is LGHNA and CDR2 is YNFKEQ in the germline V gene. Trimming cost V 3 bases and J 0 bases, with 13 bases left between them. The length of the CDR3 is 16 residues. CDR3 coding DNA: TGTGCCAGCAGCCAGAAGGGCCCTAGGAGCACAGATACGCAGTATTTT. It yields the protein CASSQKGPRSTDTQYF.

This clonotype was picked up many times. The chain has TRBV2 and TRBJ1-1; unclear D gene. V lost 6 bases, J lost 2 bases, and 22 bases lay in between. Germline V CDR1 and CDR2: SNHLY, FYNNEI. CDR3 length: 17 amino acids. The CDR3 DNA is TGTGCCAGCAGATCCTCGACTGGGTCCCTGGTAAACACTGAAGCTTTCTTT. It is translated as CASRSSTGSLVNTEAFF.

This chain uses TRBV5-1 with TRBJ2-2; a possible D gene is TRBD2 (6 bases). This CDR3 is built from 16 residues. Trimming shortened V by 0 bases and J by 6 bases, and 15 bases separated the two germline ends. Germline CDR1 and CDR2: SGHRS and YFSETQ. CDR3 amino acids: CASSLVSGRKAGELFF. The CDR3 DNA sequence: TGCGCCAGCAGCTTGGTATCTGGGAGGAAGGCCGGGGAGCTGTTTTTT.

Many counts were recorded for this clonotype. This chain connects TRBV7-8 to TRBJ2-5, with D perhaps TRBD1 (6 bases). This CDR3 contains 15 residues. The ends were cut back, 2 bases at V and 4 bases at J, with 14 bases in the middle. Germline CDR1 SGHVS, CDR2 FQNEAQ. The CDR3 DNA follows: TGTGCCAGCAGCTTATACAGGGATTCGATAGAGACCCAGTACTTC. Translation: CASSLYRDSIETQYF. Complete variable domain (other parts from reference TRBV7-8 and TRBJ2-5): GAGVSQSPRYKVAKRGQDVALRCDPISGHVSLFWYQQALGQGPEFLTYFQNEAQLDKSGLPSDRFFAERPEGSVSTLKIQRTQQEDSAVYLCASSLYRDSIETQYFGPGTRLLVL.